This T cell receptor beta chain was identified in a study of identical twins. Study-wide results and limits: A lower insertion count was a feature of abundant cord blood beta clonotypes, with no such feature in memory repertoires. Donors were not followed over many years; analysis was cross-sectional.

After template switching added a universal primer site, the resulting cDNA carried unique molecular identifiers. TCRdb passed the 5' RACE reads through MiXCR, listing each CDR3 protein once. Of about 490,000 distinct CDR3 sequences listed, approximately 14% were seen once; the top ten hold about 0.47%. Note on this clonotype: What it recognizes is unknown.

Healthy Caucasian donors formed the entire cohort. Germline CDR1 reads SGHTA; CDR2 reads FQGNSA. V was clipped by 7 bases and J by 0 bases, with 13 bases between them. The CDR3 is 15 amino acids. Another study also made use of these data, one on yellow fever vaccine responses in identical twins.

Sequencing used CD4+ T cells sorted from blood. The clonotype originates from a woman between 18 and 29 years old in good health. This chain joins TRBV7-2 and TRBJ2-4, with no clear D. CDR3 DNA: TGTGCCAGCACCGGTGGAGCCGGAGCCAAAAACATTCAGTACTTC. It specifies CASTGGAGAKNIQYF. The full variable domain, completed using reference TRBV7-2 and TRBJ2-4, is GAGVSQSPSNKVTEKGKDVELRCDPISGHTALYWYRQSLGQGLEFLIYFQGNSAPDKSGLPSDRFSAERTGGSVSTLTIQRTQQEDSAVYLCASTGGAGAKNIQYFGAGTRLSVL.